The entry below gives a single T cell receptor (beta chain) sequence along with its context. No antigen is known for it. Germline V gene lookup returns CDR1 SGDLS and CDR2 YYNGEE. The CDR3 has 13 residues. V lost 3 bases to trimming and J lost 6 bases, with 9 bases between them. This sample is drawn from a study of shared clonotypes between healthy human individuals. Across the study: Donor composition was a couple of women and three men, aged 18 to 49.

Whole-study results and caveats: Deeper or shallower sequencing was expected to change how clonotypes are shared among donors. Around 5% was the fraction of naive CD4 clonotypes found shared across several donors.

Cells designated naive CD8 were CD45RO-negative and were positively selected for CCR7, with terminally differentiated effector memory CD45RA+ cells excluded. Donors had no recently reported acute infections or vaccinations and were HIV-negative. Assay used: immunoSEQ multiplex PCR; TCRdb lists only in-frame clones, some missing. This table has 1.5 million to 2.5 million clones, approximately 95% appearing once. The clonotype comes from a man aged 18 to 35 in good health. This rearrangement joins TRBV9 to TRBJ2-2, with D maybe TRBD1 (6 bases). The sequenced sample was naive CD8+ T cells sorted from blood. The CDR3 here is CASSDSGAGELFF. The CDR3 nucleotides read TGTGCCAGCAGCGACTCAGGGGCCGGGGAGCTGTTTTTT. The whole variable domain, remainder taken from reference TRBV9 and TRBJ2-2, is DSGVTQTPKHLITATGQRVTLRCSPRSGDLSVYWYQQSLDQGLQFLIQYYNGEERAKGNILERFSAQQFPDLHSELNLSSLELGDSALYFCASSDSGAGELFFGEGSRLTVL.